This T cell receptor (beta chain) appears in the sequencing data of a study (dated by TCRdb to 2012 to 2015). This clonotype is classified as medium-sized (0.01 to 0.1%). Its antigen is unknown. The record has no base qualities; no much larger clone is one base away. TCRdb records Illumina Genome Analyzer IIx as the sequencer. TCRdb reprocessing: public reads trimmed at Q25 with fastp, clones called with MiXCR, in-frame beta chains kept. Each CDR3 protein appears once, grouped with its most common genes and DNA. Present in this sample are about 15,000 distinct CDR3 sequences, more than 30% of which were seen just once. Together, the top ten hold 15% to 20% of the sample. The sequenced sample was blood. The receptor was isolated from a human donor.

Here is the DNA: TGTGCCTGGAGTGTACCCCCCAGGGGGACCTACGAGCAGTACTTC. This sequence encodes CAWSVPPRGTYEQYF. The rearranged chain carries TRBV30 and TRBJ2-7, with TRBD1 matching 7 junction bases. Inclusive of the bounding cysteine and phenylalanine, the CDR3 is 15 residues long. The read is trimmed to its CDR3 DNA, 45 bases read in frame from base 1. In the germline V gene (reference sequence), CDR1 corresponds to GTSNPN and CDR2 to SVGIG. The junction shows trimming of 0 bases on V and 2 bases on J, and the gene matches do not reach 7 bases of it.